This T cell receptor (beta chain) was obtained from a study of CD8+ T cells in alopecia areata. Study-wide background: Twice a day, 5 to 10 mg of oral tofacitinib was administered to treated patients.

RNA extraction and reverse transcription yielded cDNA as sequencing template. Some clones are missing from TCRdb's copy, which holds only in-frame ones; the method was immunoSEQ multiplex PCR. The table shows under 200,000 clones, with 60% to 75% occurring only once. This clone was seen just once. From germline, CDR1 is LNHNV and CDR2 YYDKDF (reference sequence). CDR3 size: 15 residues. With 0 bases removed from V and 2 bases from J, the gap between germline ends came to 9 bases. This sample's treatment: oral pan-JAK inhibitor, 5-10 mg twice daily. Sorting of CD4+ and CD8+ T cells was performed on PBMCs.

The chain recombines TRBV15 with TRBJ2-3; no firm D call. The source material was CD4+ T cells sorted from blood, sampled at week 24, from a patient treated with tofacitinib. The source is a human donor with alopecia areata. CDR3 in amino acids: CATSRDMRDTDTQYF. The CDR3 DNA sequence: TGTGCCACCAGCAGAGATATGAGAGACACAGATACGCAGTATTTT.